Listed below are T cell receptor beta chains from one sample, sequenced in a study of siplizumab effects on memory and regulatory T cells. Here immunoSEQ multiplex PCR was the method, and the copy in TCRdb shows in-frame clones only, minus some. The sample yields about 100,000 clones, over 90% seen once. The sequencing input was non-Treg CD4+ T cells sorted from blood. The receptors shown here come from a human donor in good health. Each CDR3 is given with its conserved first and last residue. A D gene is named only where the DNA matches it firmly. Clone sizes are given selectively: once, few, many, or a class where the clone is expanded.

TRBJ2-3	TRBV2	18	TRBD1	.	CASSDVGVSGTVTDTQYF	TGTGCCAGCAGTGACGTTGGTGTGTCGGGGACAGTCACAGATACGCAGTATTTT
TRBJ1-5	TRBV5-6	15	.	.	CASSLGAGINQPQHF	TGTGCCAGCAGCTTGGGCGCAGGGATCAATCAGCCCCAGCATTTT
TRBJ2-7	TRBV27	13	TRBD1	.	CAGQGTLPYEQYF	TGTGCCGGACAGGGGACCCTACCCTACGAGCAGTACTTC
TRBJ2-7	TRBV11-2	19	.	.	CASSLDKSLFRRRNYEQYF	TGTGCCAGCAGCTTAGACAAATCCCTATTTCGACGGAGGAACTACGAGCAGTACTTC
TRBJ2-5	TRBV4-1	14	.	.	CASSPTGMTETQYF	TGCGCCAGCAGCCCGACAGGTATGACAGAGACCCAGTACTTC
TRBJ2-5	TRBV9	15	TRBD2	.	CASSVVASGSETQYF	TGTGCCAGCAGCGTAGTGGCTAGCGGGAGTGAGACCCAGTACTTC
TRBJ2-1	TRBV4-2	17	TRBD2	.	CASSQEVGGRLYNEQFF	TGTGCCAGCAGCCAAGAAGTCGGCGGGAGACTCTACAATGAGCAGTTCTTC
TRBJ2-1	TRBV11-3	14	.	once	CASSLVGAWNEQFF	TGTGCCAGCAGCTTAGTAGGGGCCTGGAATGAGCAGTTCTTC
TRBJ1-1	TRBV14	15	.	.	CASSQNPSMNTEAFF	TGTGCCAGCAGCCAAAATCCCAGTATGAACACTGAAGCTTTCTTT
TRBJ2-7	TRBV11-3	14	TRBD1	.	CASSTGGESYEQYF	TGTGCCAGTTCGACAGGGGGCGAATCCTACGAGCAGTACTTC
TRBJ2-1	TRBV5-1	15	TRBD2	.	CASSLKGLADNEQFF	TGCGCCAGCAGCTTGAAAGGACTAGCGGACAATGAGCAGTTCTTC
TRBJ2-5	TRBV12-1	16	.	.	CASSFTRRRRPETQYF	TGTGCCAGCAGCTTTACCCGTCGTAGACGGCCAGAGACCCAGTACTTC
TRBJ2-3	TRBV6-4	17	.	few	CASSDSRSPMAPDTQYF	TGTGCCAGCAGTGACTCGAGAAGCCCAATGGCCCCAGATACGCAGTATTTT
TRBJ2-3	TRBV5-1	16	TRBD2	.	CASSIGTSGSTDTQYF	TGCGCCAGCAGCATAGGGACTAGCGGGAGCACAGATACGCAGTATTTT
TRBJ2-7	TRBV28	13	.	few	CASSLWGAPEQYF	TGTGCCAGCAGCCTCTGGGGGGCGCCCGAGCAGTACTTC
TRBJ2-2	TRBV7-9	14	TRBD2	.	CASRSTSGIGELFF	TGTGCCAGCAGATCTACTAGCGGGATCGGGGAGCTGTTTTTT
TRBJ1-2	TRBV19	13	.	.	CASSLRGADGYTF	TGTGCCAGTAGTTTAAGGGGCGCCGATGGCTACACCTTC
TRBJ1-5	TRBV4-2	16	TRBD1	.	CASSQSRDRGNQPQHF	TGTGCCAGCAGCCAGAGCCGGGACAGGGGCAATCAGCCCCAGCATTTT
TRBJ2-3	TRBV5-5	17	.	.	CASSFFSGPDHTDTQYF	TGTGCCAGCAGCTTCTTTTCGGGGCCAGATCACACAGATACGCAGTATTTT
TRBJ2-2	TRBV18	16	.	.	CASSLIFTANTGELFF	TGTGCCAGCTCGCTCATCTTCACCGCGAACACCGGGGAGCTGTTTTTT
TRBJ1-4	TRBV14	15	.	.	CASSRLLGKSEKLFF	TGTGCCAGCAGCCGGCTGTTGGGGAAGAGCGAAAAACTGTTTTTT
TRBJ2-7	TRBV27	12	.	.	CASSSVGVEQYF	TGTGCCAGCAGTTCGGTAGGGGTCGAGCAGTACTTC
TRBJ2-3	TRBV4-1	15	TRBD2	.	CASSQAAGDTDTQYF	TGCGCCAGCAGCCAAGCAGCGGGAGACACAGATACGCAGTATTTT
TRBJ1-1	TRBV15	13	.	few	CATSRDLNTEAFF	TGTGCCACCAGCAGAGACTTGAACACTGAAGCTTTCTTT
TRBJ2-7	TRBV19	18	.	.	CASSMVRNTRAEKRVQYF	TGTGCCAGTAGTATGGTTCGTAACACACGGGCGGAAAAAAGGGTGCAGTACTTC
TRBJ2-5	TRBV6-5	15	TRBD2	.	CASSTLAAPLETQYF	TGTGCCAGCAGTACTCTAGCGGCCCCTTTAGAGACCCAGTACTTC
TRBJ2-3	TRBV10-2	14	TRBD2	.	CASRGSGTTDTQYF	TGCGCCAGCAGAGGTAGCGGGACCACAGATACGCAGTATTTT
TRBJ2-7	TRBV6-1	14	.	.	CASRQTGSSYEQYF	TGTGCCAGCAGGCAGACTGGGAGCTCCTACGAGCAGTACTTC
TRBJ1-5	TRBV12-5	13	TRBD1	few	CASGWTGDQPQHF	TGTGCTAGTGGCTGGACAGGGGACCAGCCCCAGCATTTT
TRBJ2-5	TRBV5-1	12	.	.	CASSLDQETQYF	TGCGCCAGCAGCTTGGACCAAGAGACCCAGTACTTC
TRBJ2-5	TRBV5-1	13	TRBD2	.	CASSLAEQETQYF	TGCGCCAGCAGCCTAGCGGAACAAGAGACCCAGTACTTC
TRBJ2-3	TRBV6-4	15	.	.	CASSAQGPVGDTQYF	TGTGCCAGCAGTGCACAGGGCCCCGTCGGAGATACGCAGTATTTT
TRBJ2-2	TRBV29-1	15	.	.	CSVAPQALNTGELFF	TGCAGCGTTGCTCCGCAGGCGCTAAACACCGGGGAGCTGTTTTTT
TRBJ2-5	TRBV5-1	14	.	once	CASSLSPGGETQYF	TGCGCCAGCAGCTTGTCGCCAGGGGGGGAGACCCAGTACTTC
TRBJ2-7	TRBV6-1	15	.	.	CASRRGGASSYEQYF	TGTGCCAGCAGGAGGGGGGGGGCCTCATCCTACGAGCAGTACTTC
TRBJ2-7	TRBV11-2	15	TRBD2	.	CASSLLGGRAHEQYF	TGTGCCAGCAGCTTACTCGGCGGGAGGGCCCACGAGCAGTACTTC
TRBJ1-4	TRBV19	17	.	.	CASSILGKLLTNEKLFF	TGTGCCAGTAGTATTCTCGGCAAATTATTAACTAATGAAAAACTGTTTTTT
TRBJ2-7	TRBV25-1	15	TRBD1	.	CASSPLDRANYEQYF	TGTGCCAGCAGCCCCCTGGACAGGGCAAACTACGAGCAGTACTTC
TRBJ2-1	TRBV5-4	14	.	.	CASKLMRSYNEQFF	TGTGCCAGCAAACTAATGCGCTCCTACAATGAGCAGTTCTTC
TRBJ1-1	TRBV7-9	14	TRBD1	.	CASSLQGAGTEAFF	TGTGCCAGCAGCTTACAGGGGGCAGGCACTGAAGCTTTCTTT